Listed here are 31 T cell receptor beta chains from one sample, sequenced in a study of shared clonotypes between healthy human individuals. This table comes from immunoSEQ multiplex PCR, and its TCRdb copy is limited to in-frame clones, with some not included. The sample holds some 1.5 million clones, over 95% seen once. Sequenced material: naive CD4+ T cells sorted from blood. The subset was: CD45RA+ positively selected. The receptors derive from a man younger than 45 in good health.

J is TRBJ2-2 and V is TRBV9; 9 bases match TRBD2. V lost 3 bases, J lost 6 bases, and 6 bases stayed unmatched. The CDR3 runs 15 residues. Germline V gene sequence: CDR1 SGDLS, CDR2 YYNGEE. The DNA for the CDR3 is TGTGCCAGCAGCGATGCGGGAGGGGAGGCCGGGGAGCTGTTTTTT. Encoded protein: CASSDAGGEAGELFF. Combining the CDR3 with reference TRBV9 and TRBJ2-2 gives the whole variable domain DSGVTQTPKHLITATGQRVTLRCSPRSGDLSVYWYQQSLDQGLQFLIQYYNGEERAKGNILERFSAQQFPDLHSELNLSSLELGDSALYFCASSDAGGEAGELFFGEGSRLTVL.

This chain uses TRBV4-2 with TRBJ2-6; 7 bases are a match to TRBD1. Unmatched junction bases numbered 9, after V lost 4 bases and J lost 0 bases. The CDR3 is 18 amino acids. Germline V gene data show CDR1 as LGHNA and CDR2 as YNFKEQ. The CDR3 DNA reads as TGTGCCAGCAGCCGAGCCGGGACAGTCAGCTCTGGGGCCAACGTCCTGACTTTC. Its translation is CASSRAGTVSSGANVLTF.

The chain carries TRBV5-1 and TRBJ2-7; D might be TRBD2 (5 bases). Per the germline V gene, CDR1 is SGHRS and CDR2 is YFSETQ. Trimming stripped 2 bases from V and 6 bases from J, with 15 bases between. The CDR3 is made up of 14 amino acids. This chain's CDR3 is CASSLGSPGFEQYF. The CDR3 DNA sequence: TGCGCCAGCAGCTTAGGATCACCGGGGTTCGAGCAGTACTTC.

This clone was detected only once. The chain recombines TRBV7-3 with TRBJ2-3; no definite D call. Trimming shortened V by 1 base and J by 2 bases, and 10 bases separated the two germline ends. The CDR3 consists of 15 residues. CDR1 is SGHTA and CDR2 is FQGTGA in the germline V gene. This CDR3 reads CASSLMAALTDTQYF. In nucleotides, the CDR3 is TGTGCCAGCAGCTTAATGGCAGCTCTCACAGATACGCAGTATTTT.

On this clone: This specimen includes other DNA sequences encoding the same CDR3. In nucleotides, the CDR3 is TGTGCCAGCAGGAGCTCCTACAATGAGCAGTTCTTC. It yields the protein CASRSSYNEQFF. This sequence joins TRBV27 and TRBJ2-1; unclear D gene. The germline V gene has CDR1 MNHEY and CDR2 SMNVEV (reference sequence). Trimming took 6 bases from V and 0 from J, leaving 3 bases between them. The CDR3 totals 12 residues.

The CDR3: CASSIALRVDTQYF. CDR3 sequence (DNA): TGTGCCAGTAGTATAGCCCTGCGTGTGGATACGCAGTATTTT. This chain joins TRBV19 and TRBJ2-3; D remains unclear. The germline CDR1 and CDR2 sequences are LNHDA and SQIVND (reference sequence). V was pared by 1 base and J by 6 bases, with 11 bases between. The CDR3 is 14 amino acids.

The chain uses TRBV5-1 and TRBJ2-3, with D perhaps TRBD2 (5 bases). Germline CDR1 is SGHRS and CDR2 is YFSETQ. The germline V and J ends were trimmed by 4 bases and 5 bases, with 14 bases remaining between them. The length of the CDR3 is 14 residues. In nucleotides, the CDR3 is TGCGCCAGCAGCCCTCCCGGGGTTTTAGATACGCAGTATTTT. Translation: CASSPPGVLDTQYF.

This sequence joins TRBV19 and TRBJ1-2; no firm D call. The germline V and J ends were trimmed by 6 bases and 3 bases, with 8 bases remaining between them. CDR1 is LNHDA and CDR2 is SQIVND in the germline V gene (reference sequence). The CDR3 length is 12 residues. DNA of the CDR3: TGTGCCAGTAGCCGCTTGGACTATGGCTACACCTTC. Its protein is CASSRLDYGYTF.

This chain connects TRBV5-5 to TRBJ2-7; TRBD1 or TRBD2 may be the D gene (5 bases each). V lost 3 bases and J 7 bases, leaving 23 bases between the germline ends. This CDR3 contains 16 residues. Germline V gives CDR1 SGHKS, CDR2 YYEKEE (reference sequence). This chain's CDR3 is CASSSDPGPRAREQYF. DNA for the CDR3: TGTGCCAGCAGCTCGGACCCGGGACCTAGGGCGAGGGAGCAGTACTTC.

This clone was observed once. Other DNA sequences within the sample encode an identical CDR3. The chain combines TRBV30 with TRBJ2-7; D unclear. This CDR3 comprises 11 residues. CDR1 and CDR2 from the germline V gene are GTSNPN and SVGIG (reference sequence). V dropped 1 base and J dropped 4 bases, with 5 bases sitting between them. CDR3 sequence (DNA): TGTGCCTGGAGTGCTACTTACGAGCAGTACTTC. This translates into CAWSATYEQYF.

The V and J genes are TRBV29-1 and TRBJ2-1; TRBD2 aligns across 8 bases. J lost 5 bases, V lost 5 bases, and 14 bases had no gene match. There are 16 residues in the CDR3. The germline CDR1 and CDR2 sequences are SQVTM and ANQGSEA. The CDR3 DNA reads as TGCAGCGTTAGCATCCTTAGCGGGATAATAAACAATGAGCAGTTCTTC. Amino acids: CSVSILSGIINNEQFF.

This chain links TRBV25-1 with TRBJ2-7; D may be TRBD2 (5 bases). Germline CDR1 MGHDK, CDR2 SYGVNS. Deletions cut 4 bases from V and 3 bases from J, with 19 bases between. This CDR3 has 16 residues. The CDR3 DNA reads as TGTGCCAGCAGTGCTCGTCCACCCCGGGAAAACTACGAGCAGTACTTC. Its protein is CASSARPPRENYEQYF.

Only one count was recorded for this clone. The V and J genes are TRBV18 and TRBJ1-1; TRBD1 matches 9 bases. This CDR3 has 14 residues. Germline loops: CDR1 KGHSH, CDR2 LQKENI. J gave up 4 bases and V 6 bases, and 6 bases lay outside the gene matches. The CDR3 nucleotides read TGTGCCAGCTCCCGGGACAGGGAGAGCACTGAAGCTTTCTTT. Residues: CASSRDRESTEAFF.

The rearrangement joins TRBV6-5 to TRBJ1-3; weak D call: TRBD1 (5 bases). This CDR3 has 11 amino acids. V was shortened by 8 bases and J by 7 bases, with 9 bases between the two germline ends. Germline CDR1 MNHEY, CDR2 SVGAGI. CDR3 residues: CASSEGNTIYF. The CDR3 nucleotides are TGTGCCAGCTCCGAGGGGAACACCATATATTTT.

The chain employs TRBV30 and TRBJ1-1, with 9 nucleotides matching TRBD1. The J segment lost 7 bases and the V segment lost 2 bases, leaving 8 bases of the junction unmatched. Germline CDR1 is GTSNPN and CDR2 is SVGIG (reference sequence). This CDR3 comprises 14 residues. The CDR3 bases are TGTGCCTGGAGTAGCCACAGGGGGCCGAGTGAAGCTTTCTTT. Protein: CAWSSHRGPSEAFF.

The chain combines TRBV5-1 with TRBJ1-4, with D uncertain. V lost 2 bases and J 6 bases, leaving 11 bases between the germline ends. Germline V CDR1 and CDR2: SGHRS, YFSETQ. The CDR3 covers 14 residues. The CDR3 nucleotides read TGCGCCAGCAGCTTCTCGAGGGCTGATGAAAAACTGTTTTTT. Amino acid sequence: CASSFSRADEKLFF. The full variable domain, rest sourced from reference TRBV5-1 and TRBJ1-4, is KAGVTQTPRYLIKTRGQQVTLSCSPISGHRSVSWYQQTPGQGLQFLFEYFSETQRNKGNFPGRFSGRQFSNSRSEMNVSTLELGDSALYLCASSFSRADEKLFFGSGTQLSVL.

This clone was seen more than once but under ten times. The chain combines TRBV30 with TRBJ2-7; TRBD1 matches at 8 bases. There are 12 residues in the CDR3. Trimming at V came to 4 bases and at J to 3 bases, leaving 2 bases not matched to a gene. The V gene's germline CDR1 is GTSNPN and CDR2 SVGIG (reference sequence). The chain's CDR3 is CAWNRGNYEQYF. The CDR3 DNA reads TGTGCCTGGAACAGGGGGAACTACGAGCAGTACTTC.

J is TRBJ2-5 and V is TRBV19, with D tentatively TRBD1 (5 bases). The germline CDR1 and CDR2 sequences are LNHDA and SQIVND (reference sequence). This CDR3 is built from 15 residues. Trimming pared 7 bases from V and 9 bases from J, leaving 24 bases between. The CDR3 here is CASTRVGTSPGPQYF. CDR3 coding DNA: TGTGCCAGTACAAGGGTCGGCACGTCCCCAGGGCCCCAGTACTTC.

Worth noting for this clone: The sample has other DNA sequences that encode this CDR3 too. The chain carries TRBV27 and TRBJ2-7; 7 nucleotides agree with TRBD1. This CDR3 region has 15 residues. Trimming cost V 5 bases and J 2 bases; bases outside gene matches: 9. Germline CDR1 and CDR2: MNHEY and SMNVEV (reference sequence). The CDR3 protein is CASSPRRQGTYEQYF. CDR3 in DNA: TGTGCCAGCAGTCCCCGTAGACAGGGAACCTACGAGCAGTACTTC.

This rearrangement joins TRBV28 to TRBJ2-1; 9 nucleotides match TRBD1. The V gene's germline CDR1 is MDHEN and CDR2 SYDVKM. Germline trimming cut 3 bases from V and 7 bases from J; bases unmatched to any gene: 10. This CDR3 contains 16 residues. The CDR3: CASSFPTGGIANEQFF. CDR3 coding DNA: TGTGCCAGCAGTTTCCCGACAGGGGGTATTGCGAATGAGCAGTTCTTC.

The V gene is TRBV5-4, the J gene TRBJ1-1, with D hard to call. Deletions cut 4 bases from V and 1 base from J, with 8 bases between. This CDR3 region has 13 residues. The germline V gene encodes CDR1 SGHNT and CDR2 YYREEE (reference sequence). The CDR3 protein is CASSQGRNTEAFF. CDR3 nucleotides: TGTGCCAGCAGCCAAGGACGGAACACTGAAGCTTTCTTT.

The chain links TRBV18 to TRBJ1-5, with a tentative D call TRBD1 (5 bases). The CDR3 is 17 amino acids. The germline V and J ends were trimmed by 2 bases and 2 bases, with 16 bases remaining between them. Germline V gives CDR1 KGHSH, CDR2 LQKENI. The CDR3 protein is CASSPDVWGRGNQPQHF. DNA of the CDR3: TGTGCCAGCTCACCAGACGTCTGGGGACGTGGCAATCAGCCCCAGCATTTT.

The chain combines TRBV7-9 with TRBJ2-7, with TRBD2 identical over 9 bases. The CDR3 is 15 amino acids. Looked up from germline, CDR1 is SEHNR and CDR2 is FQNEAQ (reference sequence). The junction had 7 bases not matched to a gene; V was cut back by 1 base and J by 6 bases. CDR3 loop: CASSLGAGGPGEQYF. As DNA, the CDR3 is TGTGCCAGCAGCTTAGGCGCGGGAGGGCCGGGCGAGCAGTACTTC.

V is TRBV9 and J is TRBJ2-3; D tentatively reads TRBD1 or TRBD2 (5 bases each). Germline CDR1 SGDLS, CDR2 YYNGEE. The V and J ends lost 4 bases and 2 bases respectively, with 14 bases between them. The CDR3 length is 15 residues. The DNA of the CDR3 is TGTGCCAGCAGCCCCACAGGAGGAATCACAGATACGCAGTATTTT. Encoded protein: CASSPTGGITDTQYF.

CDR3 loop: CASSFTGGLAGDLAKNIQYF. The CDR3 nucleotides are TGCGCCAGCAGCTTCACTGGGGGACTAGCGGGAGATTTAGCCAAAAACATTCAGTACTTC. This chain connects TRBV5-1 to TRBJ2-4, with 14 nucleotides matching TRBD2. CDR1 is SGHRS and CDR2 is YFSETQ in the germline V gene. This CDR3 is built from 20 residues. The V and J ends lost 2 bases and 0 bases, in that order; junction bases with no gene match: 10.

The gene calls are TRBV27 and TRBJ2-1; the D gene is possibly TRBD1 (6 bases). Germline V gene lookup returns CDR1 MNHEY and CDR2 SMNVEV (reference sequence). Trimming cost V 3 bases and J 1 base, with 10 bases left between them. The length of the CDR3 is 15 residues. The CDR3 sequence: CASSLGRGSYNEQFF. CDR3 DNA: TGTGCCAGCAGTTTGGGCAGGGGATCCTACAATGAGCAGTTCTTC.

V and J are TRBV5-1 and TRBJ2-5, with TRBD1 identical over 7 bases. Germline CDR1 is SGHRS and CDR2 is YFSETQ. V trimming: 0 bases; J trimming: 4 bases; junction bases outside the gene matches: 9. CDR3 length: 16 residues. CDR3 region: CASSLGPTGDGETQYF. CDR3 in DNA: TGCGCCAGCAGCTTGGGTCCTACAGGGGATGGAGAGACCCAGTACTTC.

The V and J genes are TRBV30 and TRBJ1-4, with 10 bases that match TRBD1. CDR1 is GTSNPN and CDR2 is SVGIG in the germline V gene (reference sequence). J lost 6 bases, V lost 2 bases, and 6 bases had no gene match. CDR3 length: 15 residues. The chain's CDR3 is CAWSFRTGGYEKLFF. In nucleotides, the CDR3 is TGTGCCTGGAGTTTCCGGACAGGGGGGTATGAAAAACTGTTTTTT.

J is TRBJ2-7 and V is TRBV6-5, with a possible D match to TRBD2 (6 bases). Germline V gene lookup returns CDR1 MNHEY and CDR2 SVGAGI. The CDR3 is made up of 14 amino acids. V lost 3 bases and J lost 3, with 12 bases in between. The CDR3 bases are TGTGCCAGCAGTTATGGCGGGACCCTCTACGAGCAGTACTTC. It is translated as CASSYGGTLYEQYF.

The rearrangement joins TRBV7-2 to TRBJ2-7, with D tentatively TRBD2 (5 bases). Germline-derived CDR1 and CDR2 are SGHTA and FQGNSA. This CDR3 spans 13 amino acids. V was shortened by 1 base and J by 6 bases, with 10 bases between the two germline ends. The CDR3 sequence is CASSLDERGEQYF. The CDR3 nucleotides read TGTGCCAGCAGCTTAGATGAACGGGGCGAGCAGTACTTC. The whole variable domain, filled in from reference TRBV7-2 and TRBJ2-7, reads GAGVSQSPSNKVTEKGKDVELRCDPISGHTALYWYRQSLGQGLEFLIYFQGNSAPDKSGLPSDRFSAERTGGSVSTLTIQRTQQEDSAVYLCASSLDERGEQYFGPGTRLTVT.

Comments on this clone: The same CDR3 can be traced to other DNA sequences in this sample. V usage is TRBV7-8 and J usage is TRBJ2-7; the D is unclear. CDR1 is SGHVS and CDR2 is FQNEAQ in the germline V gene. The CDR3 loop spans 14 amino acids. Trimming left V 1 base short and J 1 base short, with 8 bases between. As DNA, the CDR3 is TGTGCCAGCAGCTTAGAAGCAGTTTCCTACGAGCAGTACTTC. Translating gives CASSLEAVSYEQYF.